Listed below are T cell receptor beta chains from one sample, sequenced in a study of shared clonotypes between healthy human individuals. Produced via immunoSEQ multiplex PCR; TCRdb's table is partial and in-frame only. The table shows more than 400,000 clones, with about 78% occurring only once. The sequencing input was PBMCs. Every receptor here comes from a woman in her 40s in good health. Some clones in this sample may be carry-over from other donors' samples. Both conserved end residues are part of each CDR3. Fields, in order: D gene, clone size, V gene, J gene, CDR3 length, CDR3 protein, CDR3 DNA. D genes are given only for firm matches. Clone size is not always given. Where it is, it says once, few, many or a class for expanded clones.

d_gene: TRBD2; abundance: .; v_gene: TRBV5-4; j_gene: TRBJ2-7; len: 15; CDR3aa: CASSSSGTPMYEQYF; CDR3nt: TGTGCCAGCAGCTCTAGCGGGACTCCAATGTACGAGCAGTACTTC
d_gene: .; abundance: .; v_gene: TRBV2; j_gene: TRBJ1-1; len: 15; CDR3aa: CASSEGMGVNTEAFF; CDR3nt: TGTGCCAGCAGTGAAGGGATGGGGGTGAACACTGAAGCTTTCTTT
d_gene: TRBD2; abundance: .; v_gene: TRBV25-1; j_gene: TRBJ2-1; len: 14; CDR3aa: CASSWLAGNNEQFF; CDR3nt: TGTGCCAGCAGTTGGCTAGCGGGGAACAATGAGCAGTTCTTC
d_gene: .; abundance: .; v_gene: TRBV27; j_gene: TRBJ2-2; len: 17; CDR3aa: CASSSLFGQKNTGELFF; CDR3nt: TGTGCCAGCAGCTCCCTTTTCGGACAGAAAAACACCGGGGAGCTGTTTTTT
d_gene: TRBD2; abundance: .; v_gene: TRBV11-2; j_gene: TRBJ2-7; len: 15; CDR3aa: CASSLDGLAEYEQYF; CDR3nt: TGTGCCAGCAGCTTAGATGGACTAGCAGAATACGAGCAGTACTTC
d_gene: .; abundance: .; v_gene: TRBV6-6; j_gene: TRBJ2-5; len: 13; CDR3aa: CASTDEAQETQYF; CDR3nt: TGTGCCAGCACCGACGAGGCTCAAGAGACCCAGTACTTC
d_gene: .; abundance: few; v_gene: TRBV18; j_gene: TRBJ2-2; len: 16; CDR3aa: CASSPLPGPNTGELFF; CDR3nt: TGTGCCAGCTCACCTCTCCCGGGACCAAACACCGGGGAGCTGTTTTTT
d_gene: .; abundance: .; v_gene: TRBV18; j_gene: TRBJ2-7; len: 13; CDR3aa: CASSGQGLREQYF; CDR3nt: TGTGCCAGCTCAGGACAGGGACTACGCGAGCAGTACTTC
d_gene: .; abundance: once; v_gene: TRBV28; j_gene: TRBJ2-4; len: 17; CDR3aa: CASNPGSGRRFKNIQYF; CDR3nt: TGTGCCAGCAACCCCGGATCAGGGAGGCGTTTTAAAAACATTCAGTACTTC
d_gene: TRBD1; abundance: .; v_gene: TRBV10-3; j_gene: TRBJ2-1; len: 16; CDR3aa: CAIKTYGQGIDNEQFF; CDR3nt: TGTGCCATCAAGACTTATGGACAGGGGATCGACAATGAGCAGTTCTTC
d_gene: TRBD1; abundance: .; v_gene: TRBV5-1; j_gene: TRBJ2-7; len: 14; CDR3aa: CASRVGTGPQEQYF; CDR3nt: TGCGCCAGCAGGGTAGGGACAGGGCCGCAGGAGCAGTACTTC
d_gene: .; abundance: many; v_gene: TRBV30; j_gene: TRBJ2-3; len: 16; CDR3aa: CAWSVRRGEITDTQYF; CDR3nt: TGTGCCTGGAGTGTACGTAGAGGGGAAATCACAGATACGCAGTATTTT
d_gene: .; abundance: .; v_gene: TRBV5-1; j_gene: TRBJ2-7; len: 15; CDR3aa: CASSLVAGTSYEQYF; CDR3nt: TGCGCCAGCAGCTTGGTAGCAGGGACCTCCTACGAGCAGTACTTC
d_gene: TRBD2; abundance: .; v_gene: TRBV9; j_gene: TRBJ2-1; len: 18; CDR3aa: CASSGLSGAGGLYNEQFF; CDR3nt: TGTGCCAGCAGCGGCCTATCGGGGGCGGGAGGCCTCTACAATGAGCAGTTCTTC
d_gene: TRBD1; abundance: once; v_gene: TRBV10-3; j_gene: TRBJ2-7; len: 13; CDR3aa: CAISEGTGYEQYF; CDR3nt: TGTGCCATCAGTGAGGGGACAGGGTACGAGCAGTACTTC
d_gene: TRBD2; abundance: .; v_gene: TRBV28; j_gene: TRBJ2-7; len: 13; CDR3aa: CASLTSGSQEQYF; CDR3nt: TGTGCCAGCTTGACTAGCGGGAGTCAAGAGCAGTACTTC
d_gene: .; abundance: .; v_gene: TRBV4-1; j_gene: TRBJ2-1; len: 14; CDR3aa: CASSPSGVYNEQFF; CDR3nt: TGCGCCAGCAGCCCCTCCGGTGTCTACAATGAGCAGTTCTTC
d_gene: TRBD1; abundance: .; v_gene: TRBV5-1; j_gene: TRBJ2-1; len: 14; CDR3aa: CASSYSGTDNEQFF; CDR3nt: TGCGCCAGCAGCTATTCCGGGACAGACAATGAGCAGTTCTTC
d_gene: TRBD2; abundance: .; v_gene: TRBV15; j_gene: TRBJ2-3; len: 16; CDR3aa: CATSREASGGTDTQYF; CDR3nt: TGTGCCACCAGCAGAGAGGCTAGCGGGGGCACAGATACGCAGTATTTT
d_gene: TRBD1; abundance: few; v_gene: TRBV7-2; j_gene: TRBJ2-1; len: 15; CDR3aa: CASSPQGQAYNEQFF; CDR3nt: TGTGCCAGCAGCCCCCAGGGACAGGCCTACAATGAGCAGTTCTTC
d_gene: TRBD2; abundance: .; v_gene: TRBV9; j_gene: TRBJ2-5; len: 14; CDR3aa: CASSVASGSETQYF; CDR3nt: TGTGCCAGCAGCGTAGCTAGCGGGAGTGAGACCCAGTACTTC
d_gene: .; abundance: many; v_gene: TRBV6-1; j_gene: TRBJ2-7; len: 15; CDR3aa: CASSEEGGSSYEQYF; CDR3nt: TGTGCCAGCAGTGAAGAGGGGGGGAGCTCCTACGAGCAGTACTTC
d_gene: .; abundance: .; v_gene: TRBV15; j_gene: TRBJ1-1; len: 13; CDR3aa: CATSGQTNTEAFF; CDR3nt: TGTGCCACCAGCGGACAAACGAACACTGAAGCTTTCTTT
d_gene: .; abundance: many; v_gene: TRBV7-3; j_gene: TRBJ1-1; len: 13; CDR3aa: CASSLTPNTEAFF; CDR3nt: TGTGCCAGCAGCCTAACTCCGAACACTGAAGCTTTCTTT
d_gene: .; abundance: .; v_gene: TRBV5-4; j_gene: TRBJ2-2; len: 13; CDR3aa: CASINIGTGELFF; CDR3nt: TGTGCCAGCATAAACATCGGGACCGGGGAGCTGTTTTTT
d_gene: TRBD1; abundance: .; v_gene: TRBV7-2; j_gene: TRBJ2-5; len: 15; CDR3aa: CASSRITGGQETQYF; CDR3nt: TGTGCCAGCAGTCGAATAACAGGGGGCCAAGAGACCCAGTACTTC
d_gene: .; abundance: .; v_gene: TRBV7-3; j_gene: TRBJ2-7; len: 14; CDR3aa: CASSARDGPYEQYF; CDR3nt: TGTGCCAGCAGCGCCCGGGACGGTCCCTACGAGCAGTACTTC
d_gene: .; abundance: once; v_gene: TRBV5-1; j_gene: TRBJ2-2; len: 17; CDR3aa: CASSQRLGQPHTGELFF; CDR3nt: TGCGCCAGCAGCCAAAGATTAGGACAGCCCCACACCGGGGAGCTGTTTTTT
d_gene: .; abundance: .; v_gene: TRBV30; j_gene: TRBJ1-1; len: 13; CDR3aa: CAWSEAENTEAFF; CDR3nt: TGCGCCTGGAGTGAGGCAGAGAACACTGAAGCTTTCTTT
d_gene: .; abundance: .; v_gene: TRBV7-9; j_gene: TRBJ1-4; len: 13; CDR3aa: CASSLEPPQKLFF; CDR3nt: TGTGCCAGCAGCTTAGAACCCCCCCAAAAACTGTTTTTT
d_gene: .; abundance: .; v_gene: TRBV4-2; j_gene: TRBJ2-7; len: 12; CDR3aa: CASSHARGEQYF; CDR3nt: TGTGCCAGCAGCCACGCACGGGGCGAGCAGTACTTC
d_gene: TRBD1; abundance: .; v_gene: TRBV6-4; j_gene: TRBJ1-5; len: 15; CDR3aa: CASSPTGGSNQPQHF; CDR3nt: TGTGCCAGCAGCCCGACAGGGGGTAGCAATCAGCCCCAGCATTTT
d_gene: .; abundance: .; v_gene: TRBV7-9; j_gene: TRBJ2-7; len: 15; CDR3aa: CASSLAGGARIEQYF; CDR3nt: TGTGCCAGCAGCTTAGCCGGGGGCGCTAGGATCGAGCAGTACTTC
d_gene: TRBD1; abundance: .; v_gene: TRBV29-1; j_gene: TRBJ2-6; len: 15; CDR3aa: CSVRDRGSGANVLTF; CDR3nt: TGCAGCGTTCGGGACAGGGGATCTGGGGCCAACGTCCTGACTTTC
d_gene: .; abundance: once; v_gene: TRBV6-1; j_gene: TRBJ1-3; len: 15; CDR3aa: CASSETVYPGNTIYF; CDR3nt: TGTGCCAGCAGTGAGACAGTTTACCCTGGAAACACCATATATTTT
d_gene: .; abundance: .; v_gene: TRBV10-3; j_gene: TRBJ2-6; len: 17; CDR3aa: CAIRQQNTASGANVLTF; CDR3nt: TGTGCCATCAGGCAACAGAATACCGCCTCTGGGGCCAACGTCCTGACTTTC
d_gene: .; abundance: .; v_gene: TRBV19; j_gene: TRBJ2-2; len: 12; CDR3aa: CASSLLLGELFF; CDR3nt: TGTGCCAGTAGTCTCCTCTTGGGGGAGCTGTTTTTT
d_gene: TRBD1; abundance: .; v_gene: TRBV7-2; j_gene: TRBJ1-5; len: 17; CDR3aa: CASSLVGRDRGNQPQHF; CDR3nt: TGTGCCAGCAGCTTAGTTGGACGGGACAGGGGCAATCAGCCCCAGCATTTT
d_gene: TRBD2; abundance: .; v_gene: TRBV7-8; j_gene: TRBJ2-1; len: 17; CDR3aa: CASSLVLGTSGYNEQFF; CDR3nt: TGTGCCAGCAGCTTAGTACTCGGGACTAGCGGATACAATGAGCAGTTCTTC
d_gene: .; abundance: .; v_gene: TRBV7-2; j_gene: TRBJ1-5; len: 13; CDR3aa: CASSLVSGQPQHF; CDR3nt: TGTGCCAGCAGCTTAGTTTCTGGGCAGCCCCAGCATTTT
d_gene: .; abundance: .; v_gene: TRBV5-1; j_gene: TRBJ2-7; len: 12; CDR3aa: CASSLTSNEQYF; CDR3nt: TGCGCCAGCAGCCTAACGTCGAACGAGCAGTACTTC
d_gene: TRBD2; abundance: .; v_gene: TRBV28; j_gene: TRBJ2-7; len: 19; CDR3aa: CASSPIPPGLAGDVYEQYF; CDR3nt: TGTGCCAGCAGTCCAATACCACCGGGACTAGCGGGAGACGTCTACGAGCAGTACTTC
d_gene: .; abundance: .; v_gene: TRBV10-3; j_gene: TRBJ2-1; len: 14; CDR3aa: CAITAGSSYNEQFF; CDR3nt: TGTGCCATCACGGCGGGGAGCTCCTACAATGAGCAGTTCTTC
d_gene: .; abundance: few; v_gene: TRBV28; j_gene: TRBJ2-1; len: 15; CDR3aa: CASYPGAGVGNEQFF; CDR3nt: TGTGCCAGCTACCCGGGGGCGGGAGTAGGGAATGAGCAGTTCTTC
d_gene: .; abundance: .; v_gene: TRBV11-3; j_gene: TRBJ2-6; len: 16; CDR3aa: CASSFGGSSGANVLTF; CDR3nt: TGTGCCAGCAGCTTTGGGGGAAGCTCTGGGGCCAACGTCCTGACTTTC